What follows is one T cell receptor beta chain and its context. Its antigen is currently not known. Nothing much larger sits one base from this clone, and base qualities are not available. Trimming takes 5 bases from V and 2 bases from J, and the germline ends sit 16 bases apart. Spanning cysteine to phenylalanine, the CDR3 consists of 15 amino acids. CDR3 DNA only is kept here, 45 bases in frame from base 1. According to the germline V gene (reference sequence), CDR1 reads SGHNT and CDR2 reads YYREEE. Using the deep immunoSEQ assay, multiplex PCR amplified TCR CDR3 regions from genomic DNA. Genomic DNA extracted from each cell subset was distributed evenly over all wells of several immunoSEQ 96-well plates, and each plate served as one replicate. For sorted subsets, each replicate PCR was loaded with 150 to 250 ng genomic DNA, equivalent to about 33,000 T cell genomes. Purified libraries were quantified with a Qubit 3.0 fluorometer, sized on a Bioanalyzer 2100, and re-quantified with the KAPA Library Quantification kit. A separate single-read 150-cycle Illumina NextSeq 550 flow cell was used to sequence each immunoSEQ 96-well plate. The paper's processing steps were these. Because the immunoSEQ output included only junctional sequences and no quality scores, the filtering could not be the same as the filtering used for full-length reads. To assign V/J genes and CDR3, sequences were annotated against IMGT germline references using PyIR, a Python wrapper for IgBLAST v1.9. Any read was removed if the V/J assignment was weak (E-value above 1e-6), the CDR3 was missing, or the read contained stop codons, out-of-frame junctions, or ambiguous translated residues. V3J clonotypes were defined by identical inferred V gene, J gene, and CDR3 amino acid sequence. To compute the percentage overlap between repertoires, the number of shared unique clonotypes was divided by the size of the smaller repertoire. Three approaches were used to assess repertoire richness: RTK rarefaction, the Chao1 estimator, and Recon v2.1 estimates of unobserved clonotypes. Generation probabilities were computed with OLGA for all TCRbeta clonotypes obtained by the gDNA method from four donors. This immuneACCESS table, as held by TCRdb, lists in-frame sequences with V and J called but not all clones. Of the missing ones, under half trace to an unresolved V gene in checked studies; the others have no known cause. V and J calls and clone size come straight from that table; D and trimming were deduced from the DNA. Present in this sample are roughly 2.5 million clones, around nine tenths of which were seen just once. The top ten clonotypes cover around 0.15% of the sample.

Donors were healthy HIV-negative adults with no recently reported acute infections or vaccinations. All donors were Caucasian adults living in Nashville, Tennessee, USA. CD4+ T cells were enriched by magnetic negative selection, after which naive cells were positively selected on CD45RA and the negative fraction was taken as the memory subset. Blood was obtained by leukapheresis, after which PBMCs were separated by Ficoll-Histopaque density gradient centrifugation and cryopreserved in liquid nitrogen vapor phase. Analytical flow cytometry was used to check the purity and quantity of each magnetically sorted T cell population. Genomic DNA was isolated from each sorted fraction and quantified by UV absorbance on a Nanodrop 2000c. This entry belongs to a study of shared clonotypes between healthy human individuals (dated by TCRdb to 2018 to 2021). Context from the whole study: The cohort comprised two women and a few men aged 18 to 49 years. For each donor, three plates each were used for CD4 naive and CD4 memory, two plates were used for CD8 naive, and one plate was used for CD8 memory. To increase sequencing depth and limit assay-specific biases, different laboratories used diverse techniques to prepare libraries and sequence TCR repertoires. Each donor's leukapheresis produced roughly between roughly 0.85 and 10 billion PBMCs. Blood TCR repertoires of five healthy adults were deeply sequenced to estimate repertoire size and the extent of clonotype sharing between individuals.

Overall study outcomes, separate from this receptor: Larger estimated clonotype richness was generally found for naive subsets than for memory subsets. Sharing across a handful of donors was observed for about 5% of naive CD4, 3% to 4% of naive CD8, around 2.5% of memory CD4, and roughly 0.4% of memory CD8 clonotypes. Pairwise subsampling led to the expectation that sequencing depth would affect the degree of clonotype sharing among donors. The genetic and exposure-history diversity represented was limited by the small number of donors. Higher generation probabilities were observed for clonotypes shared by all four sorted-subset donors than for non-shared clonotypes. Sampling was restricted to blood, and TCR repertoires in tissue are likely to differ from TCR repertoires in blood. Even with the large sequencing depth, rarefaction of the sorted-subset datasets indicated that sequencing was incomplete.

This TCR derives from a man younger than 35 in good health. The rearrangement combines TRBV5-4 with TRBJ2-5, with no D gene named confidently. Sequenced: naive CD4+ T cells sorted from blood. Per the publication, the cell subset or site label means: CD45RA+ positively selected. The CDR3: CASSSKHTPQETQYF. The DNA sequence follows: TGTGCCAGCAGTAGCAAGCATACACCACAAGAGACCCAGTACTTC.